This record covers a single TCR beta chain. Its antigen is unidentified. Germline CDR1 reads SGHRS; CDR2 reads YFSETQ. This CDR3 is 13 amino acids long. With 4 bases removed from V and 6 bases from J, the gap between germline ends came to 13 bases. The source of the sample is a study of T cell repertoires in cytomegalovirus infection. Study summary: CMV infection and matching HLA type were both indicated by public TCR beta signatures.

One entry per CDR3 protein, called by TCRdb with MiXCR from the reads. The sample shows hundreds of thousands of distinct CDR3 sequences, around 10% of them seen only once. The study, taken as a whole, reports: Carriers of CMV plus the relevant HLA were identified by cumulative public TCR beta family frequency. Within the response measured ex vivo, HLA-C-restricted CMV-specific TCR beta clonotypes were dominant.

Specimen: PBMCs. This TCR came from a human donor in good health (CMV status not recorded). Some clones in this sample may be carry-over from other donors' samples. The chain employs TRBV5-1 and TRBJ1-2; D not certain. The CDR3 sequence: CASSGEPWDGYTF. The CDR3 bases are TGCGCCAGCAGCGGCGAGCCTTGGGATGGCTACACCTTC. Together with reference TRBV5-1 and TRBJ1-2, the CDR3 gives the full variable domain: KAGVTQTPRYLIKTRGQQVTLSCSPISGHRSVSWYQQTPGQGLQFLFEYFSETQRNKGNFPGRFSGRQFSNSRSEMNVSTLELGDSALYLCASSGEPWDGYTFGSGTRLTVV.